Below, 3 T cell receptor beta chains from the same sample are listed, as sequenced in a study of response to subunit inactivated influenza vaccine. TCRdb analysed the RT-PCR reads with MiXCR anew, one entry per CDR3 protein. The table includes hundreds of thousands of distinct CDR3 sequences, under 9% detected once. The sequencing used PBMCs from blood, collected 23 months after vaccination. The receptor source for this set is a man aged 50 to 75 who received an inactivated influenza vaccine.

Only a few counts were recorded for this clonotype. This rearrangement joins TRBV30 to TRBJ1-2; 7 bases fit TRBD1. Germline CDR1 reads GTSNPN; CDR2 reads SVGIG (reference sequence). This CDR3 region has 15 residues. Trimming removed 2 bases from V and 6 bases from J; junction bases left unmatched: 12. CDR3 sequence: CAWSSLVDRMNGYTF. The DNA for the CDR3 is TGTGCCTGGAGTTCTCTCGTGGACAGGATGAATGGCTACACCTTC.

The gene calls are TRBV6-2 or TRBV6-3 and TRBJ2-7; 11 bases line up with TRBD2. J gave up 6 bases and V 6 bases, and 10 bases lay outside the gene matches. Germline V gene sequence: CDR1 MNHEY, CDR2 SVGEGT. CDR3 length: 15 amino acids. The CDR3 protein is CASRDRELAGVEQYF. CDR3 nucleotide sequence: TGTGCCAGCAGGGATCGTGAACTAGCGGGAGTCGAGCAGTACTTC.

This clonotype was detected ten times or more. This chain links TRBV5-1 with TRBJ2-3; the D is unclear. The length of the CDR3 is 14 residues. Germline loops: CDR1 SGHRS, CDR2 YFSETQ. Deletions cut 5 bases from V and 0 bases from J, with 10 bases between. The DNA for the CDR3 is TGCGCCAGCAGTCAACTCGACAGCACAGATACGCAGTATTTT. It encodes CASSQLDSTDTQYF. Full variable domain (remainder filled in from reference TRBV5-1 and TRBJ2-3): KAGVTQTPRYLIKTRGQQVTLSCSPISGHRSVSWYQQTPGQGLQFLFEYFSETQRNKGNFPGRFSGRQFSNSRSEMNVSTLELGDSALYLCASSQLDSTDTQYFGPGTRLTVL.